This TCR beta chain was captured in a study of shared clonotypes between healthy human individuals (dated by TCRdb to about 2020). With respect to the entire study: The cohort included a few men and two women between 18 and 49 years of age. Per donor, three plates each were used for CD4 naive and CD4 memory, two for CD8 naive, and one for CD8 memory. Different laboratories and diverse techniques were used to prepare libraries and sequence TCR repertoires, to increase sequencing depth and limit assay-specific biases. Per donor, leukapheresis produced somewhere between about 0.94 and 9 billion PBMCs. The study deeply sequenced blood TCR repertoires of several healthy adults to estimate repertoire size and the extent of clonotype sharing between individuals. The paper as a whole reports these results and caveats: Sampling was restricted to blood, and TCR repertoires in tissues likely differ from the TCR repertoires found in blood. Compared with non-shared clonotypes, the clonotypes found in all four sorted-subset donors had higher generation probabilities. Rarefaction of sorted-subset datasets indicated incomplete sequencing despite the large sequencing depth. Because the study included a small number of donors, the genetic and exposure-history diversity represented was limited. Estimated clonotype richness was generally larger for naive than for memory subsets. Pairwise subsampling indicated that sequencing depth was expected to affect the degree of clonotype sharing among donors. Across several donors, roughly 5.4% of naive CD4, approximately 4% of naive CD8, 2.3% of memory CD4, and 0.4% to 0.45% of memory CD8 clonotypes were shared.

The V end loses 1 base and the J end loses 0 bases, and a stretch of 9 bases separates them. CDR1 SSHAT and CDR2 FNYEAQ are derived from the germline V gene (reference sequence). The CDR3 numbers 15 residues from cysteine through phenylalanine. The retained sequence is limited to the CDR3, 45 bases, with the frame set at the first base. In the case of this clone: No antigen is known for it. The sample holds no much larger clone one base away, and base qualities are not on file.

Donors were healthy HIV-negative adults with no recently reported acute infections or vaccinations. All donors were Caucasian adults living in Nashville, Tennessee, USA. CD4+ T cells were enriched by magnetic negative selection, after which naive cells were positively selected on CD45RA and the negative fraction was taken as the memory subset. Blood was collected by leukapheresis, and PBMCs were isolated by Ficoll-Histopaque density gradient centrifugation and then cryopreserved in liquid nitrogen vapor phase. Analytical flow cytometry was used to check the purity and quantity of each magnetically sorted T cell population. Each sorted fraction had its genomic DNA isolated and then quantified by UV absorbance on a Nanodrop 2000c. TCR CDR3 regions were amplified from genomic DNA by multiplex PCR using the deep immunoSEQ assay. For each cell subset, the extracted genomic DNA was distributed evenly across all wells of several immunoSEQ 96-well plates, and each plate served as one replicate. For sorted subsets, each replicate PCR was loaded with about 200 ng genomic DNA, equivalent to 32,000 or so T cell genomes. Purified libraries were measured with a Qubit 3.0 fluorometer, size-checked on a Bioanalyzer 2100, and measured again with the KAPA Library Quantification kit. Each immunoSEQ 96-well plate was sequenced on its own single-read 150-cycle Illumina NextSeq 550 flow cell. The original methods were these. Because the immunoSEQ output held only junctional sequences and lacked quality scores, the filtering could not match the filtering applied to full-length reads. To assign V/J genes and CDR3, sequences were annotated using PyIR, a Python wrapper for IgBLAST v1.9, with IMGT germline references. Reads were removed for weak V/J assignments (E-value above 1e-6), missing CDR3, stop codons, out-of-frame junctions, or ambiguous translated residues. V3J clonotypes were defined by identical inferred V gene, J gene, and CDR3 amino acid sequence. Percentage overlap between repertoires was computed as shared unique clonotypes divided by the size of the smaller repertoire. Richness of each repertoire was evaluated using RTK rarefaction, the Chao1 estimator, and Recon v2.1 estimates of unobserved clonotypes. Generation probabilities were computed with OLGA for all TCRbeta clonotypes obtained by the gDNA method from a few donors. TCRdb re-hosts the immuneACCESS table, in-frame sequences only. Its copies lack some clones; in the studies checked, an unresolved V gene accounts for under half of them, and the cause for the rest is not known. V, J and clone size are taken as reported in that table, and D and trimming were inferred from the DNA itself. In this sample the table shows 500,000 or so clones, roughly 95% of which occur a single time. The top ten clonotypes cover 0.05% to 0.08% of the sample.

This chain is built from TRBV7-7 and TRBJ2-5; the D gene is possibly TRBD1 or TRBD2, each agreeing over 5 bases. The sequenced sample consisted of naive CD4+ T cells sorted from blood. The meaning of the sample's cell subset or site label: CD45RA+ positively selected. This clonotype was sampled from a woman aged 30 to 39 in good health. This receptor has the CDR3 CASSLGQTNQETQYF. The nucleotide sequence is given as TGTGCCAGCAGCTTAGGACAGACTAACCAAGAGACCCAGTACTTC.